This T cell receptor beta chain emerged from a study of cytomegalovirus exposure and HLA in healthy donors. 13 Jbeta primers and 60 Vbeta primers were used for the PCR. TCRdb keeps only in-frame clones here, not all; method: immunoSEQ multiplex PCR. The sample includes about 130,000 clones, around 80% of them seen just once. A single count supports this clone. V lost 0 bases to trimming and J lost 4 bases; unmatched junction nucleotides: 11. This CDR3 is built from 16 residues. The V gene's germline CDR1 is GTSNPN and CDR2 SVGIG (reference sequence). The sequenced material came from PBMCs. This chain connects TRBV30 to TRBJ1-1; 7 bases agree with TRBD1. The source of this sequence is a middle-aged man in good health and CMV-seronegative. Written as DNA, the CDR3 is TGTGCCTGGAGTGTACAGACAGGGTGGGGAGGCACTGAAGCTTTCTTT. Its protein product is CAWSVQTGWGGTEAFF.